This T cell receptor beta chain was recovered during a study of T cell changes during pregnancy in multiple sclerosis. Method: immunoSEQ multiplex PCR; TCRdb's copy keeps in-frame clones and lacks some. The sample has under 70,000 clones, 75% to 95% seen once. V lost 0 bases and J 1 base, leaving 13 bases between the germline ends. CDR3 length: 16 amino acids. The germline V gene has CDR1 SGHNT and CDR2 YYREEE (reference sequence). Sequenced here: CD4+ T cells from peripheral blood mononuclear cells, sampled after pregnancy. The receptor was derived from a female donor in good health, enrolled as a control in a pregnancy study. The chain recombines TRBV5-4 with TRBJ1-1; no clear D gene. Written as DNA, the CDR3 is TGTGCCAGCAGCTTGGAAATGGCGCAGGCGAACACTGAAGCTTTCTTT. Its translation: CASSLEMAQANTEAFF.